These T cell receptor beta chains were read from a single sample in a study of blood T cell repertoires in COVID-19. Data came from immunoSEQ multiplex PCR; TCRdb stores just in-frame clones and leaves some out. The sample consists of 200,000 to 250,000 clones, around 80% of them appearing once. The sequenced sample was peripheral blood. The receptors shown here come from a woman aged 70 to 79 with acute or convalescent COVID-19. Both conserved end residues are part of each CDR3. A D gene is named only where the DNA matches it firmly. The size field is filled for only some rows; it gives once, few, many or a size class.

clone_size j_call v_call d_call cdr3_nt cdr3_aa
few TRBJ1-2 TRBV9 TRBD1 TGTGCCAGCAGCGCGGGACAGAGGGGCGGCTACACCTTC CASSAGQRGGYTF
NA TRBJ1-6 TRBV6-1 NA TGTGCCAGCAGTGACCAGGGGAGCTCCTATAATTCACCCCTCCACTTT CASSDQGSSYNSPLHF
once TRBJ2-4 TRBV5-1 TRBD2 TGCGCCAGCAGCCTGACGACTAGCGGGTTCCTAGCGGGGGCTGAAGCCAAAAACATTCAGTACTTC CASSLTTSGFLAGAEAKNIQYF
NA TRBJ1-5 TRBV7-9 NA TGTGCCAGCAGCCCACGGGGAAATAGCAATCAGCCCCAGCATTTT CASSPRGNSNQPQHF
NA TRBJ2-3 TRBV6-2/TRBV6-3 TRBD2 TGTGCCAGCAGTTACTCAAGGAGAGCGGGGCGAGGCACAGATACGCAGTATTTT CASSYSRRAGRGTDTQYF
NA TRBJ1-2 TRBV5-4 NA TGTGCCAGCAGCCTTCTGTCGGAGGGACGAACCTTC CASSLLSEGRTF
NA TRBJ2-2 TRBV5-5 NA TGTGCCAGCAGCTTCGAGGGCATCGGGGTCACCGGGGAGCTGTTTTTT CASSFEGIGVTGELFF
NA TRBJ2-2 TRBV7-2 NA TGTGCCAGCAGCCCTTCGGGGAACACCGGGGAGCTGTTTTTT CASSPSGNTGELFF
NA TRBJ2-7 TRBV29-1 NA TGCAGCGTTGTGGGGGGTGGCTCCTACGAGCAGTACTTC CSVVGGGSYEQYF
NA TRBJ2-3 TRBV11-2 TRBD2 TGTGCCAGCAGCTTGCTAGCGGGGCCCACAGATACGCAGTATTTT CASSLLAGPTDTQYF
NA TRBJ2-1 TRBV5-4 TRBD2 TGTGCCAGCAGCTTGGGGGGAGCGGGGGGGCCACGGGATGAGCAGTTCTTC CASSLGGAGGPRDEQFF
once TRBJ1-2 TRBV5-4 TRBD1 TGTGCCAGCAGCCTACGACAGGGCTCAAACTATGGCTACACCTTC CASSLRQGSNYGYTF
NA TRBJ2-1 TRBV3-1/TRBV3-2 TRBD2 TGTGCCAGCAGCCAAGATCGCCGACTAGCGGGGGATGAGCAGTTCTTC CASSQDRRLAGDEQFF
NA TRBJ1-3 TRBV7-2 NA TGTGCCAGCAGCACCACAGGGTCGGCGTCTGGAAACACCATATATTTT CASSTTGSASGNTIYF
NA TRBJ1-2 TRBV5-6 NA TGTGCCAGCAGCCATCCGCCCCGGGCGAGGAGGAACTATGGCTACACCTTC CASSHPPRARRNYGYTF
NA TRBJ1-2 TRBV5-5 TRBD1 TGTGCCAGCAGCTTGGGGCCCGACAGGGGGCGCGTAGGCTACACCTTC CASSLGPDRGRVGYTF
NA TRBJ1-6 TRBV5-4 NA TGTGCCAGCAGCTTGGATGGGGGGAGTTCACCCCTCCACTTT CASSLDGGSSPLHF
NA TRBJ1-4 TRBV4-3 NA TGCGCCAGCAGCGGCTCGAATGAAAAACTGTTTTTT CASSGSNEKLFF
NA TRBJ2-7 TRBV6-2/TRBV6-3 NA TGTGCCAGCAGTTCCAAACCCTCGTGGAGGTCCTCCTTCTACGAGCAGTACTTC CASSSKPSWRSSFYEQYF
NA TRBJ2-5 TRBV20-1 NA TGCAGTGCTAGTTCTGCGGGGGCCCCCCGGGAGACCCAGTACTTC CSASSAGAPRETQYF
NA TRBJ1-3 TRBV2 NA TGTGCCAGCAGCTTACAGGACGTCTCTGGAAACACCATATATTTT CASSLQDVSGNTIYF
once TRBJ1-1 TRBV6-5 NA TGTGCCAGCAGTTACTCGCGGGGAATCACTGAAGCTTTCTTT CASSYSRGITEAFF
NA TRBJ1-3 TRBV18 TRBD1 TGTGCCAGCTCACCGGGACAGGGTCCTGGAAACACCATATATTTT CASSPGQGPGNTIYF
NA TRBJ1-5 TRBV6-1 TRBD1 TGTGCCAGCAGTGAGCAGGGGGGCTATCAGCCCCAGCATTTT CASSEQGGYQPQHF
NA TRBJ2-1 TRBV6-5 TRBD1 TGTGCCAGCAGTTACTCCGGGGACAGCAACAATGAGCAGTTCTTC CASSYSGDSNNEQFF
few TRBJ2-1 TRBV19 TRBD1 TGTGCCAGTAAAAACCCGGGGACAGTGGGGGAGCAGTTCTTC CASKNPGTVGEQFF
NA TRBJ1-1 TRBV18 NA TGTGCCAGCTCACGGGGGGGAAGGACTGAAGCTTTCTTT CASSRGGRTEAFF